The present T cell receptor beta chain was sequenced within a study of T-cell reconstitution after alpha-beta-depleted transplantation in children (dated by TCRdb to about 2016). Notes on the research overall: Using TCR repertoire profiling, the study followed T-cell immune reconstitution in a quantitative way in children after TCRalphabeta/CD19-depleted allogeneic hematopoietic cell transplantation. Here is what the overall study found, with its caveats: Apparently early alphabetaT-cell count recovery about two months after transplant reportedly relied on only several hundred rapidly expanded clones derived from non-depleted graft cells. In some patients, the high TCRbeta diversity seen at day 60 was put down to recipient T cells and intrathymic progenitors that had survived conditioning. Over subsequent months, a decline in hyperexpanded clone frequencies was noted, and after one year, T-cell counts and TCRbeta diversity were mostly ascribed to newly produced T cells.

Taken with the paper, the label for treatment or condition translates to: allogeneic hematopoietic cell transplantation with graft depleted of TCRalphabeta T cells and CD19 B cells. The transplant recipients were children given TCRalphabeta/CD19-depleted allogeneic hematopoietic cell grafts. Many counts were recorded for this clonotype. Its target antigen remains unknown. No base quality information exists; no much larger clone differs at one position. CDR1 and CDR2 are drawn from the germline V gene: MNHEY, SVGEGT. The trim is 10 bases for V and 0 bases for J, with a gap of 16 bases between the germline ends. The CDR3 measures 15 amino acids from cysteine to phenylalanine. Of the read, only the CDR3 DNA is kept; its 45 bases are in frame from base 1. The method behind the library was PCR. Sequencing took place on an Illumina HiSeq 2500. TCR libraries were prepared with molecular barcoding, using unique molecular identifiers to normalize TCRbeta repertoire quantification. TCRdb reanalyzed the raw reads on its own, using fastp at Q25 for trimming and MiXCR for clone calling, and kept in-frame beta chains. Here each entry gathers all rows of one CDR3 protein and keeps the most common genes and DNA. This sample lists nearly 250,000 distinct CDR3 sequences; 6.5% to 9% were detected once. The ten biggest clones cover 6.3% of the sample.

This clonotype originated in a male patient between 5 and 17 years old who had a stem cell transplant for acute lymphoblastic leukemia, so the T cells may come from the graft donor. The chain links TRBV6-2 or TRBV6-3 with TRBJ1-5, with no confidently assigned D gene. The source material was PBMCs, mostly from graft donor cells, sampled 180 days after TCRalphabeta/CD19-depleted stem cell transplant. Read as DNA, the sequence is TGTGCCACTTTGGACCGGGATTATAGCAATCAGCCCCAGCATTTT. It codes for CATLDRDYSNQPQHF.